This T cell receptor (beta chain) was recovered during a study of OX40 agonist ivuxolimab in advanced cancers. V was cut by 6 bases and J by 6 bases, with 15 bases left in between. The CDR3 has 14 residues. Per the germline V gene, CDR1 is MNHEY and CDR2 is SMNVEV (reference sequence). Sequenced by immunoSEQ multiplex PCR; TCRdb stores in-frame clones only, minus some. The table lists roughly 73,000 clones, around 80% of them singletons, with approximately 1% in the top ten. This receptor was obtained from an adult with an advanced solid tumor such as melanoma, head and neck, liver or kidney cancer. Here the sequenced sample was CD4+ or CD8+ T cells sorted from blood, taken in a trial of the OX40 agonist ivuxolimab. The chain employs TRBV27 and TRBJ1-5; D uncertain. CDR3 DNA sequence: TGTGCCAGCAGGACCTTAGTGGGAGGTCAGCCCCAGCATTTT. Translation: CASRTLVGGQPQHF.